This T cell receptor (beta chain) was captured in a study of radiation and T cells in renal cell carcinoma. Method: immunoSEQ multiplex PCR; TCRdb's copy keeps in-frame clones and lacks some. The table shows about 140,000 clones, with less than 85% occurring only once. The time point denotes: baseline pretreatment blood. Treatment reported: 15 Gy SBRT to primary tumor, nephrectomy 4 weeks later. The patient's renal cell carcinoma had clear cell pathology. The sequence was obtained from a woman aged 45 to 65 with renal cell carcinoma. Source: blood, taken from a patient whose treatment included radiotherapy and nephrectomy.

The CDR3 DNA sequence: TGTGCCAGCAGCTCAAGGTCAGGCCCCTACGAGCAGTACTTC. Translated: CASSSRSGPYEQYF. This chain links TRBV7-8 with TRBJ2-7; no definite D call. Germline assignment: CDR1 SGHVS and CDR2 FQNEAQ. Between the trimmed V and J ends, which lost 4 bases and 2 bases, there was a span of 12 bases. This CDR3 has 14 amino acids. Looking up the rest from reference TRBV7-8 and TRBJ2-7 gives the full variable domain: GAGVSQSPRYKVAKRGQDVALRCDPISGHVSLFWYQQALGQGPEFLTYFQNEAQLDKSGLPSDRFFAERPEGSVSTLKIQRTQQEDSAVYLCASSSRSGPYEQYFGPGTRLTVT.